This is a list of T cell receptor beta chains from one sample in a study of shared clonotypes between healthy human individuals. Method: immunoSEQ multiplex PCR; TCRdb's copy keeps in-frame clones and lacks some. The sample lists about 1.1 million clones; roughly 80% were seen once. The sample taken for sequencing was memory CD4+ T cells from PBMCs. These receptors were obtained from a man in his late teens or twenties in good health. Some clones in this sample may be carry-over from other donors' samples. CDR3s include the opening cysteine and the closing phenylalanine or tryptophan. The order of the fields is J gene, clone size, D gene, V gene, CDR3 DNA, CDR3 protein. D genes are given only for firm matches. The size field is filled for only some rows; it gives once, few, many or a size class.

j_gene: TRBJ1-2; abundance: .; d_gene: TRBD1; v_gene: TRBV2; CDR3nt: TGTGCCAGCAGTCTATCACAGGGGGCGTCTGGCTACACCTTC; CDR3aa: CASSLSQGASGYTF
j_gene: TRBJ2-7; abundance: .; d_gene: .; v_gene: TRBV5-1; CDR3nt: TGCGCCAGCAGCTTTGGTCCCAACTACGAGCAGTACTTC; CDR3aa: CASSFGPNYEQYF
j_gene: TRBJ1-1; abundance: few; d_gene: .; v_gene: TRBV30; CDR3nt: TGTGCCTGGAGTGGGGGCAGGGGCACTGAAGCTTTCTTT; CDR3aa: CAWSGGRGTEAFF
j_gene: TRBJ1-1; abundance: .; d_gene: .; v_gene: TRBV30; CDR3nt: TGTGCCTGGGCTTTTGATCGGCGATCCAAGGGAACTGAAGCTTTCTTT; CDR3aa: CAWAFDRRSKGTEAFF
j_gene: TRBJ2-1; abundance: once; d_gene: .; v_gene: TRBV10-3; CDR3nt: TGTGCCATCAGTGCGGACAATGAGCAGTTCTTC; CDR3aa: CAISADNEQFF
j_gene: TRBJ2-2; abundance: .; d_gene: .; v_gene: TRBV7-5; CDR3nt: TGTGCCAGAAGCACCCGGGACCCGACGAACACCGGGGAGCTGTTTTTT; CDR3aa: CARSTRDPTNTGELFF
j_gene: TRBJ1-1; abundance: few; d_gene: .; v_gene: TRBV6-1; CDR3nt: TGTGCCAGCAGTGTCTCGAGGAGTATTTGGGCTGAAGCTTTCTTT; CDR3aa: CASSVSRSIWAEAFF
j_gene: TRBJ2-7; abundance: many; d_gene: TRBD2; v_gene: TRBV2; CDR3nt: TGTGCCAGCAGATGGACTAGCGTAGCCTACGAGCAGTACTTC; CDR3aa: CASRWTSVAYEQYF
j_gene: TRBJ2-2; abundance: .; d_gene: TRBD2; v_gene: TRBV18; CDR3nt: TGTGCCAGCTCACCGACTAGCGGGAGTGCCGGGGAGCTGTTTTTT; CDR3aa: CASSPTSGSAGELFF
j_gene: TRBJ2-7; abundance: .; d_gene: TRBD2; v_gene: TRBV6-1; CDR3nt: TGTGCCAGCAGCGAACTAGCGGGAGGGATCTACGAGCAGTACTTC; CDR3aa: CASSELAGGIYEQYF
j_gene: TRBJ1-2; abundance: .; d_gene: .; v_gene: TRBV28; CDR3nt: TGTGCCAGCCGACCGCCACAGGTTACCCAAGGCTACACCTTC; CDR3aa: CASRPPQVTQGYTF
j_gene: TRBJ1-5; abundance: .; d_gene: .; v_gene: TRBV6-1; CDR3nt: TGTGCCAGCAGTGAGGTCGGGTGGGGCAATCAGCCCCAGCATTTT; CDR3aa: CASSEVGWGNQPQHF
j_gene: TRBJ2-1; abundance: .; d_gene: TRBD2; v_gene: TRBV25-1; CDR3nt: TGTGCCAGCATTTCAGCGGGAGCCCGCAATGAGCAGTTCTTC; CDR3aa: CASISAGARNEQFF
j_gene: TRBJ2-5; abundance: .; d_gene: TRBD2; v_gene: TRBV5-1; CDR3nt: TGCGCCAGCAGCCGGACTAGCGCCCGACAAGAGACCCAGTACTTC; CDR3aa: CASSRTSARQETQYF
j_gene: TRBJ2-7; abundance: .; d_gene: TRBD2; v_gene: TRBV19; CDR3nt: TGTGCCAGTAGTCGATTAGCGGGAGTGGTAGGATCCTACGAGCAGTACTTC; CDR3aa: CASSRLAGVVGSYEQYF
j_gene: TRBJ2-1; abundance: .; d_gene: .; v_gene: TRBV21-1; CDR3nt: TGTGCCAGCAGTCTTACAGGGGATAGCTCCTACAATGAGCAGTTCTTC; CDR3aa: CASSLTGDSSYNEQFF
j_gene: TRBJ1-6; abundance: .; d_gene: .; v_gene: TRBV30; CDR3nt: TGTGCCTGGAGTATCACAGCTAATTCACCCCTCCACTTT; CDR3aa: CAWSITANSPLHF
j_gene: TRBJ2-7; abundance: .; d_gene: .; v_gene: TRBV29-1; CDR3nt: TGCAGCGTTGTCGGGGGATCCGAGCAGTACTTC; CDR3aa: CSVVGGSEQYF
j_gene: TRBJ2-2; abundance: many; d_gene: TRBD1; v_gene: TRBV10-1; CDR3nt: TGCGCCAGGAGAGGGACAGAAGCGAACACCGGGGAGCTGTTTTTT; CDR3aa: CARRGTEANTGELFF
j_gene: TRBJ1-2; abundance: .; d_gene: TRBD1; v_gene: TRBV14; CDR3nt: TGTGCCAGCAGCCACTCCAGGGGGGCTAACTATGGCTACACCTTC; CDR3aa: CASSHSRGANYGYTF
j_gene: TRBJ1-4; abundance: .; d_gene: .; v_gene: TRBV27; CDR3nt: TGTGCCAGCAGTTTATCGCGCGGGGGGCGACTTATGAGAAAACTGTTTTTT; CDR3aa: CASSLSRGGRLMRKLFF
j_gene: TRBJ2-3; abundance: .; d_gene: .; v_gene: TRBV5-1; CDR3nt: TGCGCCAGCAGCCCCGGGGGAGATACGCAGTATTTT; CDR3aa: CASSPGGDTQYF
j_gene: TRBJ2-5; abundance: few; d_gene: .; v_gene: TRBV30; CDR3nt: TGTGCCTGGAGTGTACGAGAGACCCAGTACTTC; CDR3aa: CAWSVRETQYF
j_gene: TRBJ2-5; abundance: .; d_gene: TRBD2; v_gene: TRBV7-2; CDR3nt: TGTGCCAGCAGCCCAGGGACTAGCGGGGGGCAAGAGACCCAGTACTTC; CDR3aa: CASSPGTSGGQETQYF
j_gene: TRBJ2-2; abundance: .; d_gene: .; v_gene: TRBV29-1; CDR3nt: TGCAGCGTTGTGCAGGCCCAGGGCACCGGGGAGCTGTTTTTT; CDR3aa: CSVVQAQGTGELFF
j_gene: TRBJ2-3; abundance: .; d_gene: .; v_gene: TRBV5-4; CDR3nt: TGTGCCAGCAGCGGGCTCGATAGCGGTCGCACAGATACGCAGTATTTT; CDR3aa: CASSGLDSGRTDTQYF
j_gene: TRBJ2-2; abundance: .; d_gene: TRBD1; v_gene: TRBV30; CDR3nt: TGTGCCTCTACCCGACGACGCAGGACAGGGGACAACACCGGGGAGCTGTTTTTT; CDR3aa: CASTRRRRTGDNTGELFF
j_gene: TRBJ2-2; abundance: .; d_gene: .; v_gene: TRBV6-5; CDR3nt: TGTGCCAGCAGTTACTCGGGAGTGAAGGGGGGGGAGCTGTTTTTT; CDR3aa: CASSYSGVKGGELFF
j_gene: TRBJ2-3; abundance: .; d_gene: .; v_gene: TRBV9; CDR3nt: TGTGCCAGCAGCGGTTATGGGGGCAGAGATACGCAGTATTTT; CDR3aa: CASSGYGGRDTQYF
j_gene: TRBJ2-2; abundance: few; d_gene: .; v_gene: TRBV4-3; CDR3nt: TGCGCCAGCAGCCCCGAGGGTGTGCCGGGTTGGGGGGAGCTGTTTTTT; CDR3aa: CASSPEGVPGWGELFF
j_gene: TRBJ2-1; abundance: .; d_gene: .; v_gene: TRBV7-3; CDR3nt: TGTGCCAGCAGCTTAATGACTCAACCCCCTATCAATGAGCAGTTCTTC; CDR3aa: CASSLMTQPPINEQFF
j_gene: TRBJ2-7; abundance: .; d_gene: TRBD1; v_gene: TRBV5-5; CDR3nt: TGTGCCAGCAGCTCCACAGGGGTCTACGAGCAGTACTTC; CDR3aa: CASSSTGVYEQYF
j_gene: TRBJ1-2; abundance: .; d_gene: TRBD1; v_gene: TRBV4-1; CDR3nt: TGCGCCAGCAGCCAGATGACAGCGACAGGGGTAGGCTACACCTTC; CDR3aa: CASSQMTATGVGYTF
j_gene: TRBJ1-1; abundance: .; d_gene: .; v_gene: TRBV7-3; CDR3nt: TGTGCCAGCAGCCAAGGAGCGAACACTGAAGCTTTCTTT; CDR3aa: CASSQGANTEAFF
j_gene: TRBJ2-3; abundance: .; d_gene: .; v_gene: TRBV7-9; CDR3nt: TGTGCCAGCAGCCCGGCACCCCGAAGGGATGATACGCAGTATTTT; CDR3aa: CASSPAPRRDDTQYF
j_gene: TRBJ2-7; abundance: .; d_gene: .; v_gene: TRBV7-9; CDR3nt: TGTGCCAGCAGCCCGGCTAGGGGTAATCGCTACGAGCAGTACTTC; CDR3aa: CASSPARGNRYEQYF
j_gene: TRBJ2-5; abundance: .; d_gene: .; v_gene: TRBV10-3; CDR3nt: TGTGCCATCAGGATACAGTTAATGGAGACCCAGTACTTC; CDR3aa: CAIRIQLMETQYF
j_gene: TRBJ2-1; abundance: .; d_gene: TRBD2; v_gene: TRBV2; CDR3nt: TGTGCCAGCAGTGACGTAGCGGGAGTGGGCCCCGAGCAGTTCTTC; CDR3aa: CASSDVAGVGPEQFF
j_gene: TRBJ1-5; abundance: .; d_gene: TRBD1; v_gene: TRBV28; CDR3nt: TGTGCCAGCAACCCTCCGGGACAGGGGGGTAAGCCCCAGCATTTT; CDR3aa: CASNPPGQGGKPQHF
j_gene: TRBJ2-3; abundance: .; d_gene: TRBD1; v_gene: TRBV29-1; CDR3nt: TGCAGCGTTGAACAGGGGGCAGATACGCAGTATTTT; CDR3aa: CSVEQGADTQYF
j_gene: TRBJ2-1; abundance: .; d_gene: TRBD2; v_gene: TRBV6-1; CDR3nt: TGTGCCAGCAGTACCCGGACTAGCGGGAGTAATGAGCAGTTCTTC; CDR3aa: CASSTRTSGSNEQFF